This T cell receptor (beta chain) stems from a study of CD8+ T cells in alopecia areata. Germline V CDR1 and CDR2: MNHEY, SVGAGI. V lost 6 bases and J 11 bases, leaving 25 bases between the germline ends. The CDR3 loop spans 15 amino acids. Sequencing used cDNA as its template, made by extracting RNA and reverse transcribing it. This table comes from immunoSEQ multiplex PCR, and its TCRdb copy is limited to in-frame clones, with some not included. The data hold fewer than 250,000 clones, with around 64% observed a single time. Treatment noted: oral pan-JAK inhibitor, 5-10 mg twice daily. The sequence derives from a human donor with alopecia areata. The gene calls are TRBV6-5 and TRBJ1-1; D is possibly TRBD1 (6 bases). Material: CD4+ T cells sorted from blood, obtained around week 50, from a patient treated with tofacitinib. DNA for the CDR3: TGTGCCAGCAGGCCACCGGGACATGAGTTTGCAGGGGCTTTCTTT. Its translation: CASRPPGHEFAGAFF.